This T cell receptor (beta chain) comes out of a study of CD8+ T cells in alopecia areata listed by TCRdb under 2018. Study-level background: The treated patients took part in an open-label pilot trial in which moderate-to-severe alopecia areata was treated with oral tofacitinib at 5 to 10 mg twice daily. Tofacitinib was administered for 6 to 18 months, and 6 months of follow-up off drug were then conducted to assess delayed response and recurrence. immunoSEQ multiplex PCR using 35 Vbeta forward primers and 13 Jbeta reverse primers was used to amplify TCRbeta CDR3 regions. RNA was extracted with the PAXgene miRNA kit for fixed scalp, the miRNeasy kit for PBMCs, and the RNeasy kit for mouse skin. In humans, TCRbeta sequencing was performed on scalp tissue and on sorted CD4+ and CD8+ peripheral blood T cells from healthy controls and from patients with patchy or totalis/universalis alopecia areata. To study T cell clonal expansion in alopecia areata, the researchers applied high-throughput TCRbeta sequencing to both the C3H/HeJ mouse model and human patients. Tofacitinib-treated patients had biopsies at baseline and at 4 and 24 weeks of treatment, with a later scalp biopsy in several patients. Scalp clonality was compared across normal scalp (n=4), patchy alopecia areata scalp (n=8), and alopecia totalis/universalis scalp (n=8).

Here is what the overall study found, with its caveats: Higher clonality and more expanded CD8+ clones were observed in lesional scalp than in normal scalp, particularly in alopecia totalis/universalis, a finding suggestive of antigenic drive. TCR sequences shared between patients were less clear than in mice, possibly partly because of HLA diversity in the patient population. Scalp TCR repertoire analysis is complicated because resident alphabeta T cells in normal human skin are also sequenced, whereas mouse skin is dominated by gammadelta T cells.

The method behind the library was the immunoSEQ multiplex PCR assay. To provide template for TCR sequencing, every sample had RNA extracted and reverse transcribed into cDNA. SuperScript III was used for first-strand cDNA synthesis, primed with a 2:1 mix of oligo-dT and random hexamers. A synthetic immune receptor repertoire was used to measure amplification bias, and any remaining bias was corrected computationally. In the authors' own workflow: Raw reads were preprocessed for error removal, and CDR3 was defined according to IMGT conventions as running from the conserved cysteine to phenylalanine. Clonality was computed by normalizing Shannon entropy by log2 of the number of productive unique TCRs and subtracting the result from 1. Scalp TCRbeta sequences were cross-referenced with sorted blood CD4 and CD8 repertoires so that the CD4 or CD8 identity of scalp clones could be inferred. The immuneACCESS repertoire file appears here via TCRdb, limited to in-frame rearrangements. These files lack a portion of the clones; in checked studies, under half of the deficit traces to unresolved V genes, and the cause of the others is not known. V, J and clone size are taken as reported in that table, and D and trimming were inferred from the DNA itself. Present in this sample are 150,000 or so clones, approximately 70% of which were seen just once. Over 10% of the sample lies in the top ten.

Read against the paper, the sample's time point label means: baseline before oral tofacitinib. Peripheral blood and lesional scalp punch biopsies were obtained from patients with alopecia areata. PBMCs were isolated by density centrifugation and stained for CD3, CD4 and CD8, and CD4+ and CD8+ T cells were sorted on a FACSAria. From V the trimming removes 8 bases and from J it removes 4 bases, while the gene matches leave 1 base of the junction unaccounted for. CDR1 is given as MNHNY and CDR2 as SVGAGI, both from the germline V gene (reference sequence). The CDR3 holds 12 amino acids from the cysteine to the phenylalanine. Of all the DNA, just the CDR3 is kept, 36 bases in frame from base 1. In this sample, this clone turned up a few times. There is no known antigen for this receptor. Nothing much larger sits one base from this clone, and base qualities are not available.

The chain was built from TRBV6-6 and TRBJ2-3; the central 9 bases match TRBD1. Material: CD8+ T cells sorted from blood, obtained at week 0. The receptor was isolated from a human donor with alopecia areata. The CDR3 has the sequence CASGQGSDTQYF. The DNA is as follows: TGTGCCAGCGGACAGGGGTCAGATACGCAGTATTTT.